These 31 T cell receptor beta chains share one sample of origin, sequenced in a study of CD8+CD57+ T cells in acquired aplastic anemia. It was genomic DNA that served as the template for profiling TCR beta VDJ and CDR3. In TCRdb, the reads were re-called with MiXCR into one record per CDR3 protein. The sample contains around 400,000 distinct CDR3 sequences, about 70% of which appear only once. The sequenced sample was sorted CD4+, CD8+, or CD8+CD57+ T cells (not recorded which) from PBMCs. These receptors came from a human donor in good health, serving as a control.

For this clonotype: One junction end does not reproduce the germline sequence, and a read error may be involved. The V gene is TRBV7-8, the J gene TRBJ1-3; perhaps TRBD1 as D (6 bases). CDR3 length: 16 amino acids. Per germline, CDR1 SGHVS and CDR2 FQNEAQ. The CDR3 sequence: CASTPGDTGDGYTIYF. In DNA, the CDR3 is TGTGCCAGTACCCCTGGGGACACGGGGGATGGATACACCATATATTTT.

CDR3 amino acids: CASSLQGADDGYTHF. DNA of the CDR3: TGTGCCAGCAGCTTACAGGGCGCAGACGATGGCTACACCCACTTT. This chain connects TRBV7-8 to TRBJ1-6, with D possibly being TRBD1 (5 bases). CDR3 length: 15 amino acids. Per the germline V gene, CDR1 is SGHVS and CDR2 is FQNEAQ. V gave up 2 bases and J gave up 18 bases, with 23 bases separating them.

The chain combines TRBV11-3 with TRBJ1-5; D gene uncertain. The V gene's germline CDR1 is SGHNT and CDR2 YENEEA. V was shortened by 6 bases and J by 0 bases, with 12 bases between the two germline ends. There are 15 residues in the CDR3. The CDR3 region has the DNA TGTGCCAGCAGTTCCCCGGGGAATAGCAATCAGCCCCAGCATTTT. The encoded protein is CASSSPGNSNQPQHF.

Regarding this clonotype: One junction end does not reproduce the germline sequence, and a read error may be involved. As DNA, the CDR3 is TGCAGCGTAGCGACTAGCGGAAACAATAAGCAGTTCTTC. It codes for CSVATSGNNKQFF. The chain joins TRBV29-1 to TRBJ2-1, with 9 bases matching TRBD2. Germline V CDR1 and CDR2: SQVTM, ANQGSEA. This CDR3 spans 13 amino acids.

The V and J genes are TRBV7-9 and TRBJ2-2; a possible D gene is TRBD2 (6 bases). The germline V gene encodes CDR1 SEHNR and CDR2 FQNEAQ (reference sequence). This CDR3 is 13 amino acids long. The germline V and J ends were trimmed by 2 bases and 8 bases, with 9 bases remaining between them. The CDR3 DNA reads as TGTGCCAGCAGCTTACGGCGGGGAGGGGAGCTGTTTTTT. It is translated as CASSLRRGGELFF.

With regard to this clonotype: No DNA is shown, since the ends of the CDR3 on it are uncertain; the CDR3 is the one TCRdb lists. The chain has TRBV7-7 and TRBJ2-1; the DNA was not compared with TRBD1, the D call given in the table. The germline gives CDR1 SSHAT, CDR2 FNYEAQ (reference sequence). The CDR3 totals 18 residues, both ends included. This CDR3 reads CASSLQQSFLWTRDEQFF.

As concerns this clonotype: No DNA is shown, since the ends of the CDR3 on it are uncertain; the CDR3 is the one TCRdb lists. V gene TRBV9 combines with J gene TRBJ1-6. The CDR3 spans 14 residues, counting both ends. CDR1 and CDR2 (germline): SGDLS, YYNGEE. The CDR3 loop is CASSSRSGYTFGYF.

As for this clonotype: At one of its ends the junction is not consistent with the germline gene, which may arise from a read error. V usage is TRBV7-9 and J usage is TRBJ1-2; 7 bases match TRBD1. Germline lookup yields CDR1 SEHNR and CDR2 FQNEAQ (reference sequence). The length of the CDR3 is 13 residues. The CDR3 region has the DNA TGTGCTAGCAGCTTACGAGGGGGCTACCACTACACCTTC. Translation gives CASSLRGGYHYTF.

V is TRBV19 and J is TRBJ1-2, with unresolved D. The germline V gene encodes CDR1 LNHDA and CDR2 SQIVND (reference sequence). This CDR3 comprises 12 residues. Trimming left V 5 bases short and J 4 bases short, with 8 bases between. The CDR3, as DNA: TGTGCCAGTAGTCTGCGTATCTATGGCTACACCTTC. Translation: CASSLRIYGYTF.

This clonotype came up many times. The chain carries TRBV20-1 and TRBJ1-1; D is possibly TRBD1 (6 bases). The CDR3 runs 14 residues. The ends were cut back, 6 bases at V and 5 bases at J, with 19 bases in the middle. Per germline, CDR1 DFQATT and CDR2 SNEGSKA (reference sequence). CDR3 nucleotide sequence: TGCAGTGCGGAGCGAGGGGGGTATCGTACTGAAGCTTTCTTT. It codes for CSAERGGYRTEAFF.

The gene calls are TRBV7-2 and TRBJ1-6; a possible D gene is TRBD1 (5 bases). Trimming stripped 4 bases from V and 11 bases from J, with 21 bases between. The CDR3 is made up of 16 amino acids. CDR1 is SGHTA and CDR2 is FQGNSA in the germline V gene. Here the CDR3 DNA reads TGTGCCAGCAGCTGCCAGCAAGGGGCTCGCCAGGCACCCCTCCACTTT. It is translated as CASSCQQGARQAPLHF.

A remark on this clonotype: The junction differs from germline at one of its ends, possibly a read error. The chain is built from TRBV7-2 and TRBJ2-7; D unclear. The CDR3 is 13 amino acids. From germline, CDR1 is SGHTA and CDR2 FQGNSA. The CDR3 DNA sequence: TGTGCCAGCAGCTTAGCTTCTTCAGGAAACTATGACTTC. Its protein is CASSLASSGNYDF.

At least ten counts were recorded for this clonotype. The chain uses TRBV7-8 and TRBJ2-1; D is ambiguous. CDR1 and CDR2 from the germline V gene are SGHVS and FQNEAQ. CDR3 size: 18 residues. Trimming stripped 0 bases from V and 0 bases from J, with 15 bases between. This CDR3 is CASSLAPGALGSYNEQFF. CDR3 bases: TGTGCCAGCAGCTTAGCGCCCGGCGCTTTGGGCTCCTACAATGAGCAGTTCTTC.

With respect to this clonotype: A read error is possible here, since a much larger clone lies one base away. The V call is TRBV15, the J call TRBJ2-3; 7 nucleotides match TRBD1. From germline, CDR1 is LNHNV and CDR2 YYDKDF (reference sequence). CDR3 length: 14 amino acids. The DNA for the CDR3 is TGTGCCTGGACCAGCCAGGGAAGGACAGGTACGCAGTATTTT. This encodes CAWTSQGRTGTQYF.

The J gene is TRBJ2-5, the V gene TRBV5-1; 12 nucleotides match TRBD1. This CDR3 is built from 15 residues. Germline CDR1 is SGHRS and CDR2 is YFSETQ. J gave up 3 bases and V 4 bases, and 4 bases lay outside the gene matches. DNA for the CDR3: TGCGCCAGCAGCGGGACAGGGGGCTCTAAAGAGACCCAGTACTTC. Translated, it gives CASSGTGGSKETQYF.

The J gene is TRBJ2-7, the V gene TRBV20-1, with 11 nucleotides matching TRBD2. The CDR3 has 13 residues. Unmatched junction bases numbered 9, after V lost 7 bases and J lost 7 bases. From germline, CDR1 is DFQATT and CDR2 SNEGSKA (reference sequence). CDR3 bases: TGCAGTGATGCGACTAGCGGGGCCGCAGAGCAGTACTTC. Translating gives CSDATSGAAEQYF.

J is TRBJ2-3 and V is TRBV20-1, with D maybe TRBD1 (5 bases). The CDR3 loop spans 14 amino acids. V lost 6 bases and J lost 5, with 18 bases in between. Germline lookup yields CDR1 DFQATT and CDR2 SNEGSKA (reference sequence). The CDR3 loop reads CSATRRQGGDTQYF. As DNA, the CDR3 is TGCAGTGCCACGCGGCGGCAGGGCGGAGATACGCAGTATTTT.

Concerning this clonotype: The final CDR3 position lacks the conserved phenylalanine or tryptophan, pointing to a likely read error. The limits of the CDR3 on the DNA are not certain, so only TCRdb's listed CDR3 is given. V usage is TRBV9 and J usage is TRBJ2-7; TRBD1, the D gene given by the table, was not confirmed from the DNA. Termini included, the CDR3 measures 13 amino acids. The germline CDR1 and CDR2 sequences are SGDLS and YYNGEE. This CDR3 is CASSEGGQPNEKL.

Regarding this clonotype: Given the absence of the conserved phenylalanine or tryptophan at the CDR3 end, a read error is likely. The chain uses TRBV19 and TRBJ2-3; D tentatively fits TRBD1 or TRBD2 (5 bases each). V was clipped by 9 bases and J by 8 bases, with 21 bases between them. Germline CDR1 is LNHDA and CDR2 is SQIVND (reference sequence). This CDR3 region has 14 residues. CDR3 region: CASSRDPDPATQYV. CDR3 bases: TGTGCCAGCAGCCGGGACCCTGATCCAGCTACGCAGTATGTT.

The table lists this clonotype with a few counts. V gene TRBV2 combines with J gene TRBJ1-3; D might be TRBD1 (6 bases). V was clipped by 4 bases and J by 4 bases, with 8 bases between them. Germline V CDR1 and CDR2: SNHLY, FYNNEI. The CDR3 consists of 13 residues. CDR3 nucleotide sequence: TGTGCCAGCAGTGGGGGGCGCGGAAACACCATATATTTT. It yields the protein CASSGGRGNTIYF.

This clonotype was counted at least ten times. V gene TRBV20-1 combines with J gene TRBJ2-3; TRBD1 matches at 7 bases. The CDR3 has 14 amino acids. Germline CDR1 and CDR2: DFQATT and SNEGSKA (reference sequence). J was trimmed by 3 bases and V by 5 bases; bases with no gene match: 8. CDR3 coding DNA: TGCAGTGCTCCCGACAGGGTGGGGACAGATACGCAGTATTTT. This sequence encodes CSAPDRVGTDTQYF.

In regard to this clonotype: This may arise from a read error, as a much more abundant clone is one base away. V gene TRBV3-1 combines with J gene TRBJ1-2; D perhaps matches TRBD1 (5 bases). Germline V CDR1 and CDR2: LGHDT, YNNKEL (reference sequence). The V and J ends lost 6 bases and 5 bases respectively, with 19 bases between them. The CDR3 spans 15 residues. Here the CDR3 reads CASSPLRTGGYGYTF. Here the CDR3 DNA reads TGTGCCAGCAGTCCTCTTAGGACCGGGGGATATGGCTACACCTTC. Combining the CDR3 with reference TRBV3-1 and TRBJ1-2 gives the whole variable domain DTAVSQTPKYLVTQMGNDKSIKCEQNLGHDTMYWYKQDSKKFLKIMFSYNNKELIINETVPNRFSPKSPDKAHLNLHINSLELGDSAVYFCASSPLRTGGYGYTFGSGTRLTVV.

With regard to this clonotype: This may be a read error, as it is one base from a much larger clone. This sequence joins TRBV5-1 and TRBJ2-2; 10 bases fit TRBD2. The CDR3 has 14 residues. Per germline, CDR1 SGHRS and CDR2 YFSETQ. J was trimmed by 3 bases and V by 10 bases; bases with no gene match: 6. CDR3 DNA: TGCGCCGGCAAGCGGGGGGGCGACACCGGGGAGCTGTTTTTT. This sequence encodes CAGKRGGDTGELFF. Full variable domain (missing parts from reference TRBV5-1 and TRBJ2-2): KAGVTQTPRYLIKTRGQQVTLSCSPISGHRSVSWYQQTPGQGLQFLFEYFSETQRNKGNFPGRFSGRQFSNSRSEMNVSTLELGDSALYLCAGKRGGDTGELFFGEGSRLTVL.

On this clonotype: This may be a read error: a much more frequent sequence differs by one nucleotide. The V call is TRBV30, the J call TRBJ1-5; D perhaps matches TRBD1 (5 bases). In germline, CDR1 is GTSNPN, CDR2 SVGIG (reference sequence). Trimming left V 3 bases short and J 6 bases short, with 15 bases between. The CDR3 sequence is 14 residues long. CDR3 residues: CAWSIRRQGQPQHF. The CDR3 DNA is TGTGCCTGGAGCATTCGGAGGCAGGGTCAGCCCCAGCATTTT.

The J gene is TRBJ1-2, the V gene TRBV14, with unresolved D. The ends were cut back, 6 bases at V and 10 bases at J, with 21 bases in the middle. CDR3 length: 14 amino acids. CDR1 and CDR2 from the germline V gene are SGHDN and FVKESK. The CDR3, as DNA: TGTGCCAGCAGTCAATATGAGGCGGAGAGTGCCTACACCTTC. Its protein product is CASSQYEAESAYTF.

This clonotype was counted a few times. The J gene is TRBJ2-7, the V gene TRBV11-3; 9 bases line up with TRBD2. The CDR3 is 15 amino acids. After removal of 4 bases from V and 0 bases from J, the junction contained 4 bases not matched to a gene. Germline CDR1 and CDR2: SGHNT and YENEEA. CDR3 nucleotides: TGTGCCAGCAGCTCGGGTAGCGGGGGCTCCTACGAGCAGTACTTC. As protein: CASSSGSGGSYEQYF.

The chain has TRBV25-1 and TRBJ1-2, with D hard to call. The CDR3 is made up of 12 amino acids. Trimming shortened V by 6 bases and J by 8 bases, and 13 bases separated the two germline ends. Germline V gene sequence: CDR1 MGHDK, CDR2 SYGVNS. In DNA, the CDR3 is TGTGCCAGCAGCCAAGAGTCCGTCGGCTACACCTTC. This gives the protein CASSQESVGYTF.

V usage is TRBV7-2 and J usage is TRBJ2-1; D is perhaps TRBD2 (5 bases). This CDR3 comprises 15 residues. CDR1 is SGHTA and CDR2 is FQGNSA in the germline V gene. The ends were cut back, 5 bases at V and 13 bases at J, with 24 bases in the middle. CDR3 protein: CASSRGFYGQYFQFF. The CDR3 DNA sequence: TGTGCCAGCAGCCGAGGGTTCTACGGGCAGTACTTCCAGTTCTTC. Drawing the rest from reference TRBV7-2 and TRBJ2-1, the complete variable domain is GAGVSQSPSNKVTEKGKDVELRCDPISGHTALYWYRQSLGQGLEFLIYFQGNSAPDKSGLPSDRFSAERTGGSVSTLTIQRTQQEDSAVYLCASSRGFYGQYFQFFGPGTRLTVL.

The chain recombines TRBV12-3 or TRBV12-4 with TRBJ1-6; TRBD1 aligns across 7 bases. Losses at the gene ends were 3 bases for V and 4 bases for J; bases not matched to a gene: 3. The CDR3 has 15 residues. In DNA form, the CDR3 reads TGTGCCAGCAGTTTGACAGGGTGGTATAATTCACCCCTCCACTTT. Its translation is CASSLTGWYNSPLHF.

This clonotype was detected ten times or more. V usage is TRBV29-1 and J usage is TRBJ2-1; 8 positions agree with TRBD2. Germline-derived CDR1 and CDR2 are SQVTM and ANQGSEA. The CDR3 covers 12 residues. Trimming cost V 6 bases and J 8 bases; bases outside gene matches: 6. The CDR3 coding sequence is TGCAGCGTGCAACGGGGGGGCGATGAGCAGTTCTTC. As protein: CSVQRGGDEQFF.

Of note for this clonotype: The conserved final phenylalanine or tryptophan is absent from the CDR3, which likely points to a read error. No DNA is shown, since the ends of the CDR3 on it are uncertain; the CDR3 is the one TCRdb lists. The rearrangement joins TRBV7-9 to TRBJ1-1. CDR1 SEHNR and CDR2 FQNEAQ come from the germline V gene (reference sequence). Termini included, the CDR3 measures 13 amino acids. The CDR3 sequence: CASSLGGGAGETQ.